The entry that follows covers one TCR beta chain sequence. The data stem from a study of OX40 agonist ivuxolimab in advanced cancers. The V and J ends lost 4 bases and 2 bases respectively, with 12 bases between them. The V gene's germline CDR1 is SGHNT and CDR2 YYREEE (reference sequence). This CDR3 is 14 amino acids long. Using immunoSEQ multiplex PCR, the repertoire was profiled, and TCRdb retains in-frame clones only, with some absent. The data hold some 65,000 clones, with around nine tenths observed a single time. The input for sequencing was CD4+ or CD8+ T cells sorted from blood, taken in a trial of the OX40 agonist ivuxolimab. The chain has TRBV5-4 and TRBJ1-2; tentative D call: TRBD1 (6 bases). This receptor was identified in an adult with an advanced solid tumor such as melanoma, head and neck, liver or kidney cancer. CDR3 sequence reads: CASSPQGRNYGYTF. In DNA, the CDR3 is TGTGCCAGCAGCCCCCAGGGGCGGAACTATGGCTACACCTTC.